This T cell receptor (beta chain) comes out of a study of radiotherapy plus CTLA-4 blockade in lung cancer. CDR1 and CDR2 (germline): KGHSH, LQKENI. This CDR3 has 18 amino acids. V lost 5 bases, J lost 4 bases, and 16 bases stayed unmatched. TCRdb's copy holds only in-frame clones and misses some; the assay was immunoSEQ multiplex PCR. Seen here are about 97,000 clones, 65% to 75% observed once, and the top ten hold around 2.8%. It was focal radiation plus CTLA-4 blockade with ipilimumab that patients with chemo-refractory metastatic non-small-cell lung cancer received. The origin of this receptor is a human donor with non-small cell lung cancer who had a partial response to radiotherapy plus ipilimumab. Some clones in this sample may be carry-over from other donors' samples. Source: peripheral blood, taken from a patient treated with radiotherapy plus ipilimumab. The V and J genes are TRBV18 and TRBJ2-1, with 8 bases identical to TRBD2. CDR3 nucleotide sequence: TGTGCCAGCTCATCTCTAGCGGGTACTAGTAAGCAATACAATGAGCAGTTCTTC. This codes for CASSSLAGTSKQYNEQFF.